The clone carrying this T cell receptor (beta chain) has just a few counts. Additional DNA sequences in this sample encode the identical CDR3. As handled by the study authors: Reference gene primer amplification in the assay estimated nucleated cell counts. TCRdb keeps only in-frame clones here, not all; method: immunoSEQ multiplex PCR. That table gives V, J and clone size, and the DNA gave D and trimming. The sample includes tens of thousands of clones, 82% seen only once; the top ten take under 20%. The data were obtained in a study of blood T cell repertoires in COVID-19. Study as a whole: There were acute and convalescent COVID-19 samples, and they came from the United States, Italy and Spain. PBMCs, B-cell-depleted T cells, or T cells were the source of the cDNA or gDNA that made up the material.

V gave up 5 bases and J gave up 3 bases; unmatched junction bases: 2. Per the germline V gene, CDR1 is SGHRS and CDR2 is YFSETQ. The CDR3 contains 12 residues. The chain recombines TRBV5-1 with TRBJ2-7; 7 positions match TRBD1. The sequencing sample was made of peripheral blood. The sequence was obtained from a human donor in a cohort sampled during active COVID-19. The CDR3 DNA reads TGCGCCAGCAGTAGGGACAGCTACGAGCAGTACTTC. Translating it yields CASSRDSYEQYF.